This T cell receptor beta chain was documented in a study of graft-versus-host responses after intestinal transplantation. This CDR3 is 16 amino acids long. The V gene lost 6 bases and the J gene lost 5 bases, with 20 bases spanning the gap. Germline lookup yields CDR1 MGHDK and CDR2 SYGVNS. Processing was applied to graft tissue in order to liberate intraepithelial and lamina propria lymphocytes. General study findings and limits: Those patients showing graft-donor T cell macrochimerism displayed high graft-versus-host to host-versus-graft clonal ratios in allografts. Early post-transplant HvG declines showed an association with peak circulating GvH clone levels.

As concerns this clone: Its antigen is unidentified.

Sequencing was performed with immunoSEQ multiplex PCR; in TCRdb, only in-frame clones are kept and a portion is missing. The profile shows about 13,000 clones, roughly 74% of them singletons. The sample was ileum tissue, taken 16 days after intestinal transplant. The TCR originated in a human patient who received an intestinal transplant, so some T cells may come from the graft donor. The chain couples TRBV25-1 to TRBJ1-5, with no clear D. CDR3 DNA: TGTGCCAGCAGCTCAGAGGCTGGTTTCGATCATCAGCCCCAGCATTTT. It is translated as CASSSEAGFDHQPQHF. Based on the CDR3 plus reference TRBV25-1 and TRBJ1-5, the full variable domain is EADIYQTPRYLVIGTGKKITLECSQTMGHDKMYWYQQDPGMELHLIHYSYGVNSTEKGDLSSESTVSRIRTEHFPLTLESARPSHTSQYLCASSSEAGFDHQPQHFGDGTRLSIL.